A single TCR beta chain is shown here with its context. The CDR3 has 16 residues. The germline CDR1 and CDR2 sequences are MGHDK and SYGVNS. The ends were cut back, 0 bases at V and 5 bases at J, with 13 bases in the middle. This record belongs to a study of technical replicates of blood from several donors. Assay: immunoSEQ multiplex PCR; the TCRdb copy retains only in-frame clones and omits some. Among 65,000 to 85,000 clones listed, about 96% were seen once. The chain links TRBV25-1 to TRBJ1-4; maybe TRBD1 (5 bases). The sequenced sample was T cells isolated from PBMCs. This clonotype originated in a human donor in good health. DNA of the CDR3: TGTGCCAGCAGTGAATATGGAACAGGCCTCAATGAAAAACTGTTTTTT. Translated: CASSEYGTGLNEKLFF.